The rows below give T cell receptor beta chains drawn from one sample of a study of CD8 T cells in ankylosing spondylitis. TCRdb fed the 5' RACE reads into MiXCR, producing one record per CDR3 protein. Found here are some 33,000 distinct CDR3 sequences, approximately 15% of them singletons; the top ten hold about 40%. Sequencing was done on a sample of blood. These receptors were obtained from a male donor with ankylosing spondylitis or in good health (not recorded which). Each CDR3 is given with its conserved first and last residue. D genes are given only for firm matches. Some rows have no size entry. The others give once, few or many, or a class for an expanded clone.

cdr3_aa: CSARFSGRNTGELFF; cdr3_nt: TGCAGTGCTAGATTTAGCGGGAGAAACACCGGGGAGCTGTTTTTT; j_call: TRBJ2-2; d_call: TRBD2; v_call: TRBV20-1; clone_size: few
cdr3_aa: CASSFGASANTGELFF; cdr3_nt: TGTGCCAGCAGCTTCGGTGCCAGCGCGAACACCGGGGAGCTGTTTTTT; j_call: TRBJ2-2; d_call: NA; v_call: TRBV13; clone_size: few
cdr3_aa: CAIAAGGTDTQYF; cdr3_nt: TGTGCCATCGCAGCAGGGGGCACAGATACGCAGTATTTT; j_call: TRBJ2-3; d_call: NA; v_call: TRBV10-3; clone_size: few
cdr3_aa: CASSSISAWGETQYF; cdr3_nt: TGTGCCAGCAGTTCGATTAGCGCTTGGGGGGAGACCCAGTACTTC; j_call: TRBJ2-5; d_call: NA; v_call: TRBV28; clone_size: NA
cdr3_aa: CASSPPRVGAGYNEQFF; cdr3_nt: TGTGCCAGCAGCCCCCCCAGGGTCGGTGCCGGCTACAATGAGCAGTTCTTC; j_call: TRBJ2-1; d_call: NA; v_call: TRBV7-9; clone_size: NA
cdr3_aa: CASTPTSGVATEAFF; cdr3_nt: TGTGCCAGCACTCCTACTTCGGGGGTGGCCACTGAAGCTTTCTTT; j_call: TRBJ1-1; d_call: NA; v_call: TRBV3-1; clone_size: NA
cdr3_aa: CASSKLGVPEAFF; cdr3_nt: TGTGCCAGCTCAAAGCTGGGGGTGCCTGAAGCTTTCTTT; j_call: TRBJ1-1; d_call: NA; v_call: TRBV12-3/TRBV12-4; clone_size: few
cdr3_aa: CASSLRQGMSEAFF; cdr3_nt: TGTGCCAGCAGCCTCCGACAGGGGATGTCTGAAGCTTTCTTT; j_call: TRBJ1-1; d_call: TRBD1; v_call: TRBV7-2; clone_size: NA
cdr3_aa: CASSQGPLSSYEQYF; cdr3_nt: TGTGCCAGCAGCCAAGGGCCTCTAAGCTCCTACGAGCAGTACTTC; j_call: TRBJ2-7; d_call: NA; v_call: TRBV3-1; clone_size: NA
cdr3_aa: CASSQGGHQPQHF; cdr3_nt: TGTGCCAGCAGCCAAGGAGGCCATCAGCCCCAGCATTTT; j_call: TRBJ1-5; d_call: NA; v_call: TRBV3-1; clone_size: few